These T cell receptor beta chains were read from a single sample in a study of blood T cells in healthy people across ages. TCRdb processed the 5' RACE reads anew with MiXCR; each CDR3 protein has one entry. The table shows 1.5 million to 2 million distinct CDR3 sequences, with 49% occurring only once. Specimen: blood. The receptors come from a woman aged 40 to 55 in good health. The CDR3 runs from the conserved cysteine through the conserved F or W. D genes are given only for firm matches. Size values are once, few and many counts, or a class for expanded clones, and some rows have none.

d_call cdr3_length j_call clone_size v_call cdr3_aa cdr3_nt
TRBD1 15 TRBJ2-7 NA TRBV5-6 CASSFGTGVSYEQYF TGTGCCAGCAGCTTTGGGACAGGGGTTTCCTACGAGCAGTACTTC
TRBD2 15 TRBJ2-1 NA TRBV12-3/TRBV12-4 CASSLIGGAGNEQFF TGTGCCAGCAGTTTAATCGGGGGGGCCGGTAATGAGCAGTTCTTC
NA 13 TRBJ2-5 few TRBV4-1 CASSHAPLGTQYF TGCGCCAGCAGCCATGCCCCTTTAGGGACCCAGTACTTC
NA 12 TRBJ2-1 NA TRBV7-9 CASSTTGNEQFF TGTGCCAGCAGCACAACGGGGAATGAGCAGTTCTTC
NA 17 TRBJ2-7 NA TRBV5-4 CASSAFVRLGSAGEQYF TGTGCCAGCAGCGCTTTCGTAAGGTTAGGTTCCGCGGGCGAGCAGTACTTC
TRBD1 16 TRBJ2-5 few TRBV7-9 CASSLPIRQGGETQYF TGTGCCAGCAGCTTACCGATCCGACAGGGCGGGGAGACCCAGTACTTC
NA 14 TRBJ2-7 few TRBV28 CASRRDGPSYEQYF TGTGCCAGCAGACGAGATGGACCCTCCTACGAGCAGTACTTC
NA 14 TRBJ2-5 NA TRBV7-2 CASSWRAGQETQYF TGTGCCAGCAGCTGGAGGGCGGGGCAAGAGACCCAGTACTTC
NA 15 TRBJ1-2 few TRBV7-2 CASSLAAGRVGGYTF TGTGCCAGCAGCTTAGCTGCAGGGAGGGTGGGTGGCTACACCTTC
NA 15 TRBJ2-7 few TRBV5-1 CASSGLRGASYEQYF TGCGCCAGCAGCGGATTACGGGGAGCCTCCTACGAGCAGTACTTC
TRBD2 19 TRBJ2-1 NA TRBV27 CASSFGGVAGGPSYNEQFF TGTGCCAGCAGTTTTGGGGGAGTAGCGGGGGGGCCTTCCTACAATGAGCAGTTCTTC
TRBD2 17 TRBJ2-1 few TRBV7-3 CASSLGLLAGGYNEQFF TGTGCCAGCAGCTTAGGGCTACTAGCGGGGGGATACAATGAGCAGTTCTTC
NA 13 TRBJ1-5 NA TRBV3-1 CASGQLQGQPQHF TGTGCCAGCGGACAGTTACAAGGACAGCCCCAGCATTTT
NA 16 TRBJ1-6 NA TRBV7-9 CASSSGQSSYNSPLHF TGTGCCAGCAGCTCAGGACAGAGCTCCTATAATTCACCCCTCCACTTT
TRBD1 16 TRBJ2-5 NA TRBV4-1 CASSQEQGTQQETQYF TGCGCCAGCAGCCAAGAACAGGGGACACAACAAGAGACCCAGTACTTC
NA 16 TRBJ2-7 NA TRBV21-1 CASSPPGYRVRSEQYF TGTGCCAGCAGCCCACCTGGGTACCGAGTAAGAAGCGAGCAGTACTTC
NA 14 TRBJ1-4 NA TRBV7-2 CASSIQGSSEKLFF TGTGCCAGCAGTATACAGGGTTCGAGTGAAAAACTGTTTTTT
TRBD2 15 TRBJ2-1 NA TRBV7-6 CASSPGRGGQSEQFF TGTGCCAGCAGCCCAGGGCGGGGGGGACAATCCGAGCAGTTCTTC
NA 13 TRBJ2-7 NA TRBV28 CASKRGGADEQYF TGTGCCAGCAAGAGAGGGGGGGCCGACGAGCAGTACTTC
NA 18 TRBJ2-7 NA TRBV27 CASSNSGQSPRRTYEQYF TGTGCCAGCAGTAACTCCGGACAGTCCCCCAGGAGAACCTACGAGCAGTACTTC
NA 18 TRBJ2-6 NA TRBV27 CASSLEGGIVSGANVLTF TGTGCCAGCAGTTTAGAGGGTGGTATAGTCTCTGGGGCCAACGTCCTGACTTTC
TRBD1 13 TRBJ1-2 NA TRBV7-2 CTSRRQGAGGYTF TGTACCAGCAGACGACAGGGGGCAGGCGGCTACACCTTC
NA 14 TRBJ1-2 NA TRBV10-3 CAISEGIQNYGYTF TGTGCCATCAGTGAGGGGATACAAAACTATGGCTACACCTTC
NA 15 TRBJ1-2 NA TRBV10-1 CANSPPGAPEDGYTF TGCGCCAACAGCCCCCCAGGGGCCCCGGAGGATGGCTACACCTTC
NA 13 TRBJ2-1 NA TRBV13 CASSLAADNEQFF TGTGCCAGCAGCTTAGCGGCAGACAATGAGCAGTTCTTC
NA 15 TRBJ1-5 NA TRBV7-2 CASSPQRHRNQPQHF TGTGCCAGCAGCCCCCAGAGACACCGCAATCAGCCCCAGCATTTT
TRBD2 14 TRBJ2-3 few TRBV9 CASSVARTSDTQYF TGTGCCAGCAGCGTAGCTCGGACTAGTGATACGCAGTATTTT
NA 16 TRBJ2-2 NA TRBV6-4 CASSPTRRGFAGELFF TGTGCCAGCAGTCCCACTAGGAGAGGTTTCGCCGGGGAGCTGTTTTTT
TRBD2 15 TRBJ2-1 few TRBV6-6 CASRIGAGGTGEQFF TGTGCCAGCAGGATCGGGGCGGGGGGCACTGGTGAGCAGTTCTTC
NA 12 TRBJ1-2 NA TRBV20-1 CSAVQRNYGYTF TGCAGTGCTGTACAGAGAAACTATGGCTACACCTTC